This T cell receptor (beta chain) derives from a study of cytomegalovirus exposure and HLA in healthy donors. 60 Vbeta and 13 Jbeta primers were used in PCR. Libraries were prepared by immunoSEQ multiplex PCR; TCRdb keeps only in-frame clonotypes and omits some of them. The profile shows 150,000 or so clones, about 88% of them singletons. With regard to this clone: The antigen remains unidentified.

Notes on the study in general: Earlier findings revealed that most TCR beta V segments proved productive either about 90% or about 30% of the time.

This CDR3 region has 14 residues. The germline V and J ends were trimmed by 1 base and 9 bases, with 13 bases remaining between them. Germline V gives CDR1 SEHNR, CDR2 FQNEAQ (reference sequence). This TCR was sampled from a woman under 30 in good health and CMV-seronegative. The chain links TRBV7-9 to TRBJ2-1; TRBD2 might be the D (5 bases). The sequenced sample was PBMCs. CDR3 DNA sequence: TGTGCCAGCAGCTTAGTGGGAGCGAGCAGTGAGCAGTTCTTC. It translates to CASSLVGASSEQFF.